This note documents a single T cell receptor (beta chain) sequence. What it recognizes is unknown. The assay was immunoSEQ multiplex PCR, and TCRdb's table has in-frame clones only and misses some. Among more than 80,000 clones, 88% were seen once, and the ten largest hold about 2%. The sample comes from a study of cytomegalovirus exposure and HLA in healthy donors. Study details: The 130 or so validation repertoires, a later analysis reported, used the same platform as the approximately 700 first-cohort repertoires.

Study-level findings and limits: In vitro, a few CMV-associated chains proved specific for CMV antigens. The majority of TCR sequences were rare, yet some public TCRs appeared in many donors.

Sample: PBMCs. This sequence was found in a woman between 18 and 30 years old in good health and CMV-seropositive.

The CDR3 bases are TGTGCCAGCAGCGTAGGTGGTGAGAATGAGCAGTTCTTC. This gives the protein CASSVGGENEQFF. The V and J genes are TRBV9 and TRBJ2-1; no firm D call. V was pared by 0 bases and J by 7 bases, with 8 bases between. The CDR3 sequence is 13 residues long. The V gene's germline CDR1 is SGDLS and CDR2 YYNGEE.